This entry lists 5 T cell receptor beta chains sequenced from one sample in a study of OX40 agonist ivuxolimab in advanced cancers. The library relied on the immunoSEQ multiplex PCR assay. The immuneACCESS repertoire file appears here via TCRdb, limited to in-frame rearrangements. These files lack a portion of the clones; in checked studies, under half of the deficit traces to unresolved V genes, and the cause of the others is not known. Here the sample has 40,000 to 45,000 clones; about nine tenths occur a single time. The ten largest make up around 29% of the sample. The sequenced sample was CD4+ or CD8+ T cells sorted from blood, obtained in a trial of the OX40 agonist ivuxolimab. These receptors were obtained from an adult with an advanced solid tumor such as melanoma, head and neck, liver or kidney cancer.

The chain recombines TRBV10-2 with TRBJ2-7; no clear D. CDR1 WSHSY and CDR2 SAAADI come from the germline V gene. Trimming took off 2 bases at V and 6 bases at J, with 8 bases between the two ends. CDR3 length: 12 amino acids. The CDR3 sequence is CASSEPRAEQYF. Written as DNA, the CDR3 is TGCGCCAGCAGTGAGCCCCGGGCCGAGCAGTACTTC.

V gene TRBV28 combines with J gene TRBJ2-3; 9 bases agree with TRBD2. Germline CDR1 and CDR2: MDHEN and SYDVKM. V was pared by 10 bases and J by 1 base, with 3 bases of the junction left unmatched. The CDR3 loop spans 13 amino acids. The CDR3 DNA follows: TGTGCCACGAAGCGGGAGGGCACAGATACGCAGTATTTT. The encoded protein is CATKREGTDTQYF.

The J gene is TRBJ1-4, the V gene TRBV7-9; no clear D. CDR3 length equals 15 residues. The V end lost 5 bases, the J end lost 7 bases, and 17 bases lay between the germline ends. CDR1 is SEHNR, CDR2 FQNEAQ, per germline (reference sequence). The CDR3 DNA reads TGTGCCAGCAGCGCAAGGACTAACCCAGGTGAAAAACTGTTTTTT. Translated, it gives CASSARTNPGEKLFF.

The chain is built from TRBV7-6 and TRBJ1-1, with D unclear. There are 16 residues in the CDR3. The ends were cut back, 0 bases at V and 1 base at J, with 12 bases in the middle. CDR1 is SGHVS and CDR2 is FNYEAQ in the germline V gene. The CDR3 loop reads CASSLAGFESNTEAFF. DNA for the CDR3: TGTGCCAGCAGCTTAGCGGGTTTTGAATCGAACACTGAAGCTTTCTTT.

The CDR3 sequence is CASSYTSGAFYEQYF. CDR3 DNA sequence: TGTGCCAGCAGTTATACTAGCGGGGCTTTCTACGAGCAGTACTTC. The rearrangement links TRBV27 to TRBJ2-7, with TRBD2 matching 10 bases. Germline V gene lookup returns CDR1 MNHEY and CDR2 SMNVEV (reference sequence). V gave up 4 bases and J gave up 3 bases; unmatched junction bases: 6. The CDR3 is made up of 15 amino acids.